The present entry profiles one T cell receptor (beta chain) with its context. Its antigen is undetermined. Time point specified: week 47, end of study. The vaccine gave 300 ug of a 20-mer mutant IDH1 peptide subcutaneously per dose. The record originates from a study of a mutant IDH1 vaccine in newly diagnosed glioma. Study summary: V12 occurred at week 35 and V13 at week 47.

CDR3 length: 16 residues. Germline-derived CDR1 and CDR2 are MDHEN and SYDVKM. Between the trimmed V and J ends, which lost 5 bases and 5 bases, there was a span of 21 bases. TCRdb's copy holds only in-frame clones and misses some; the assay was immunoSEQ multiplex PCR. Here the sample spans some 32,000 clones, over 85% being singletons. The rearrangement links TRBV28 to TRBJ2-5, with D perhaps matching TRBD2 (6 bases). This sequence originates from a man aged 35-49 years with glioma. The sample was PBMCs, taken from a glioma patient whose treatment included an IDH1 peptide vaccine. The CDR3 coding sequence is TGTGCCAGCAGTCCCTGGGGTGCCGGACGGGGGGAGACCCAGTACTTC. Protein sequence: CASSPWGAGRGETQYF.